Shown below are 2 T cell receptor beta chains from a single sample sequenced in a study of blood T cell repertoires in COVID-19. Clones were read by immunoSEQ multiplex PCR, and TCRdb kept only the in-frame ones, dropping some. The sample records about 57,000 clones, 91% being singletons. Sample: peripheral blood. The receptors derive from a man aged 60-69 years with acute or convalescent COVID-19.

This chain connects TRBV7-2 to TRBJ2-7; a possible D gene is TRBD2 (6 bases). Germline loops: CDR1 SGHTA, CDR2 FQGNSA. The CDR3 extends over 15 amino acids. V was cut by 5 bases and J by 0 bases, with 14 bases left in between. The CDR3 DNA reads as TGTGCCAGCAGCATACTTAGCGGAAGCTCCTACGAGCAGTACTTC. Amino acid sequence: CASSILSGSSYEQYF.

The chain combines TRBV7-6 with TRBJ2-5; D is possibly TRBD1 (6 bases). This CDR3 is 16 amino acids long. From germline, CDR1 is SGHVS and CDR2 FNYEAQ. V lost 0 bases to trimming and J lost 4 bases, with 15 bases between them. As DNA, the CDR3 is TGTGCCAGCAGCTTAGCCGGGACACACGCGGGAGAGACCCAGTACTTC. Translated: CASSLAGTHAGETQYF.